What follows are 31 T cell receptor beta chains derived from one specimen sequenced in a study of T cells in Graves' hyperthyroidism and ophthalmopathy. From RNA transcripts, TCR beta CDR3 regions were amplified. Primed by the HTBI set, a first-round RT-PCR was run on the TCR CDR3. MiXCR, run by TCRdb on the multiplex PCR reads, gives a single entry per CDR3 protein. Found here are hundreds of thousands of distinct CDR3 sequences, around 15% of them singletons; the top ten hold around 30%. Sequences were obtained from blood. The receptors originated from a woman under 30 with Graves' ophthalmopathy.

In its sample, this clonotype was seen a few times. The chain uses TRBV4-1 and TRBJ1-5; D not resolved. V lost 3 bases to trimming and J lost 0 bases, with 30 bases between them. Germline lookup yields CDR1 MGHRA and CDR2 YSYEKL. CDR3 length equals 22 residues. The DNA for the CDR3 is TGCGCCAGCAGCCACCGCCAACGGGTCCTAGCGCGTAGTTCCTCTAGCAATCAGCCCCAGCATTTT. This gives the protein CASSHRQRVLARSSSSNQPQHF.

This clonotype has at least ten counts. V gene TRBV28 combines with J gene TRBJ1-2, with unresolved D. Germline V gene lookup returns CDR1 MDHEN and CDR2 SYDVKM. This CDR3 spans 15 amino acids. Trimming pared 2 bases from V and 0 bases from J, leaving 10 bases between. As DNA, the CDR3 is TGTGCCAGCAGTTTAGCAGTACCCGCTAACTATGGCTACACCTTC. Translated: CASSLAVPANYGYTF.

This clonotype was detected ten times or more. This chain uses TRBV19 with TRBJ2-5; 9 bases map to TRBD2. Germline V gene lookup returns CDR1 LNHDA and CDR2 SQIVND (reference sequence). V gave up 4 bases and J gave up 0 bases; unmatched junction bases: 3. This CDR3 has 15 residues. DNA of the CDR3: TGTGCCAGTAGTAAAAGCGGGAGGTACCAAGAGACCCAGTACTTC. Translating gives CASSKSGRYQETQYF.

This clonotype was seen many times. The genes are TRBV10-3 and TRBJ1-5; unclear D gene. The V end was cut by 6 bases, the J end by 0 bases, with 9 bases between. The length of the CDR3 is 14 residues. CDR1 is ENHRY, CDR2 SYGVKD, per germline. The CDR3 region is CAISRTDSNQPQHF. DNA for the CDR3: TGTGCCATCAGCCGAACAGATAGCAATCAGCCCCAGCATTTT.

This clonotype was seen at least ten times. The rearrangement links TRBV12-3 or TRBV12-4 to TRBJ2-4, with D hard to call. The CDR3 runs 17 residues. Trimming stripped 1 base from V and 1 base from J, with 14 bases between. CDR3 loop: CASSLGSSARAKNIQYF. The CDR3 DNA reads TGTGCCAGCAGTTTAGGATCCTCCGCCAGGGCCAAAAACATTCAGTACTTC.

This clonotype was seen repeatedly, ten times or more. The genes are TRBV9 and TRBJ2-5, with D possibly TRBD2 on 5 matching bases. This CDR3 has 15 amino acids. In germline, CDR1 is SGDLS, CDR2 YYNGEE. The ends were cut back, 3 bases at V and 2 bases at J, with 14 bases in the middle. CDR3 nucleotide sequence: TGTGCCAGCAGCGGAGACCAACTAGAGCAAGAGACCCAGTACTTC. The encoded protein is CASSGDQLEQETQYF.

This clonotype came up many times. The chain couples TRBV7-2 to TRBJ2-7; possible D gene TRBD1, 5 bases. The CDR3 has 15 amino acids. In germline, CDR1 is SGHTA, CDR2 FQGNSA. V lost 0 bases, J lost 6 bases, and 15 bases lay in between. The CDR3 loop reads CASSLASRQGGEQYF. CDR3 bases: TGTGCCAGCAGCTTAGCATCGCGGCAGGGTGGCGAGCAGTACTTC.

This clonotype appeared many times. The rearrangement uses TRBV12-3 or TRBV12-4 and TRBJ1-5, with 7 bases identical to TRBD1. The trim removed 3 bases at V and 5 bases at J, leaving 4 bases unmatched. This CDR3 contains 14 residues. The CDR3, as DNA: TGTGCCAGCAGTTTTGGGGACAGCGATCAGCCCCAGCATTTT. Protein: CASSFGDSDQPQHF.

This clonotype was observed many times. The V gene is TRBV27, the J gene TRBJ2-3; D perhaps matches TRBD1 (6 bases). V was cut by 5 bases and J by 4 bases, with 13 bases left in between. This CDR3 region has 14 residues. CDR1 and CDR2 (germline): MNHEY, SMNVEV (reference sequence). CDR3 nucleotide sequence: TGTGCCAGCAGTCCGAGAGGGGGTTCAGATACGCAGTATTTT. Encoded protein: CASSPRGGSDTQYF.

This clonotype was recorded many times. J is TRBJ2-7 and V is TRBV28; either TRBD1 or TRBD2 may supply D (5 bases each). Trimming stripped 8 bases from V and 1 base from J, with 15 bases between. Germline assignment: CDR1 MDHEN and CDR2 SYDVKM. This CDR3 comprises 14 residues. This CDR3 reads CASVRFGGSYEQYF. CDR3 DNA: TGTGCCAGCGTTCGTTTTGGGGGTTCCTACGAGCAGTACTTC.

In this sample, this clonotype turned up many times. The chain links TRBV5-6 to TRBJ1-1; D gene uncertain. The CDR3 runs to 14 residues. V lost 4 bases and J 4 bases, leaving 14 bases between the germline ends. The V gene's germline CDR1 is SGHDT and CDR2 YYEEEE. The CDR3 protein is CASSVTRVGTEAFF. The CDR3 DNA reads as TGTGCCAGCAGCGTTACCCGGGTGGGCACTGAAGCTTTCTTT.

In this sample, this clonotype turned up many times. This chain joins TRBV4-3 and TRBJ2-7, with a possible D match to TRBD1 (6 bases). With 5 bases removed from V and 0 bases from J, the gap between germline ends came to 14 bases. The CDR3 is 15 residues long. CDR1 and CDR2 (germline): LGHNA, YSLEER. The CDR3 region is CASSARQESSYEQYF. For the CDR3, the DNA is TGCGCCAGCAGCGCCCGACAGGAGAGCTCCTACGAGCAGTACTTC.

The CDR3 protein is CASSPAPPGTGELFF. For the CDR3, the DNA is TGTGCCAGCAGCCCGGCCCCACCCGGCACCGGGGAGCTGTTTTTT. The chain has TRBV7-9 and TRBJ2-2; D not certain. From germline, CDR1 is SEHNR and CDR2 FQNEAQ (reference sequence). V was shortened by 5 bases and J by 4 bases, with 14 bases between the two germline ends. CDR3 length equals 15 residues.

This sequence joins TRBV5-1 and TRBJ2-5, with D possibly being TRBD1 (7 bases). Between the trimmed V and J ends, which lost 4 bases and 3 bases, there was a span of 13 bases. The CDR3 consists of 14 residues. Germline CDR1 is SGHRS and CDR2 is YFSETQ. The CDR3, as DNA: TGCGCCAGCAGCCAGGGGGGCAGGGAAGAGACCCAGTACTTC. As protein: CASSQGGREETQYF.

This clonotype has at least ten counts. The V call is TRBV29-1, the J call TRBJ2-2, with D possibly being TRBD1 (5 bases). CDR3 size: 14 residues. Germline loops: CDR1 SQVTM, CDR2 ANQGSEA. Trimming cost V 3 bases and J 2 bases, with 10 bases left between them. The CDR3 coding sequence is TGCAGCGTTGAGCAGGGTCGAAACACCGGGGAGCTGTTTTTT. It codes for CSVEQGRNTGELFF.

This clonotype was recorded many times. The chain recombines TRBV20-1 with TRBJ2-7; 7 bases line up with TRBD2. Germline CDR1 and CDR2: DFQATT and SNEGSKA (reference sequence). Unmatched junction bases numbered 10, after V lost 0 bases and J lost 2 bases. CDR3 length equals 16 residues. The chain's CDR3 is CSARDGTTHTAYEQYF. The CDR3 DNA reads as TGCAGTGCTAGAGATGGGACTACCCATACCGCCTACGAGCAGTACTTC.

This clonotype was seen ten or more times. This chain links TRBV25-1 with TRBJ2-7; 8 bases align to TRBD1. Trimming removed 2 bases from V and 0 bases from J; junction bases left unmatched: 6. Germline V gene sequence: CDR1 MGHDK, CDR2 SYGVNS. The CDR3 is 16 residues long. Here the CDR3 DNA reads TGTGCCAGCAGTGAAAATGACAGGGGATACTCCTACGAGCAGTACTTC. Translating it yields CASSENDRGYSYEQYF.

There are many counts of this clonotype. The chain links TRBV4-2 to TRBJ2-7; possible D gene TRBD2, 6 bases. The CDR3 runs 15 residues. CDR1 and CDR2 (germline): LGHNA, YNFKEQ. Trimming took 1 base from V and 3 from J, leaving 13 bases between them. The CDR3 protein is CASSQGAGNGYEQYF. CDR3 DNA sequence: TGTGCCAGCAGCCAAGGTGCGGGGAACGGCTACGAGCAGTACTTC.

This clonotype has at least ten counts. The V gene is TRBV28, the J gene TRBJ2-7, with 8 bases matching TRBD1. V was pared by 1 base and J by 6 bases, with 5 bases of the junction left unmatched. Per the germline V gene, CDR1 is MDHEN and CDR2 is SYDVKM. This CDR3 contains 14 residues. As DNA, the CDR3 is TGTGCCAGCAGTTTATTTAGGACAGGGCTCGAGCAGTACTTC. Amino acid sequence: CASSLFRTGLEQYF.

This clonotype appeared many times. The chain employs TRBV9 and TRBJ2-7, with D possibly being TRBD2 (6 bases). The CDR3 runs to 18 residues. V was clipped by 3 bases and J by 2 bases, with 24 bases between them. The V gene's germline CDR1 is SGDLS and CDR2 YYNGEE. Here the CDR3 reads CASSAAGQIVSPPYEQYF. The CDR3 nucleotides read TGTGCCAGCAGCGCCGCGGGGCAGATCGTCTCCCCCCCCTACGAGCAGTACTTC.

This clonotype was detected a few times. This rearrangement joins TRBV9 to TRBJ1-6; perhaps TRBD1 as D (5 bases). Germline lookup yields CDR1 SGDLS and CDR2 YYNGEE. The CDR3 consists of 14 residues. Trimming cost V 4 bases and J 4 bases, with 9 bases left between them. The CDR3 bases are TGTGCCAGCAGCTCCGAGGGGTATAATTCACCCCTCCACTTT. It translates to CASSSEGYNSPLHF.

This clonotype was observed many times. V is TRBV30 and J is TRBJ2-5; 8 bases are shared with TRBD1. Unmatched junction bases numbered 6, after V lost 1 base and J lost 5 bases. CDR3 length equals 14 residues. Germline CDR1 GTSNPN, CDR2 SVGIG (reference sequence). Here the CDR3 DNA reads TGTGCCTGGAGTGCCTGGACAGGGTCCGAGACCCAGTACTTC. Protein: CAWSAWTGSETQYF.

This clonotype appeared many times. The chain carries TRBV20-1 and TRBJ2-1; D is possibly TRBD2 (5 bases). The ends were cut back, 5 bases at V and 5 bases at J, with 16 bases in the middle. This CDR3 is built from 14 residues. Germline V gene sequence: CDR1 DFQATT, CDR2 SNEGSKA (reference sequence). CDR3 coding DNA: TGCAGTGCTTCCGGGAACCCAATAAACAATGAGCAGTTCTTC. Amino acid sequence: CSASGNPINNEQFF.

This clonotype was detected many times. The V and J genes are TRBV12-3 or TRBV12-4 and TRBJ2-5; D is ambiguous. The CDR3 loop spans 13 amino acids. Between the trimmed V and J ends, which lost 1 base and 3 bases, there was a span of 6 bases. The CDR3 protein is CASSLGGKETQYF. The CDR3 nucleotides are TGTGCCAGCAGTTTAGGAGGAAAAGAGACCCAGTACTTC.

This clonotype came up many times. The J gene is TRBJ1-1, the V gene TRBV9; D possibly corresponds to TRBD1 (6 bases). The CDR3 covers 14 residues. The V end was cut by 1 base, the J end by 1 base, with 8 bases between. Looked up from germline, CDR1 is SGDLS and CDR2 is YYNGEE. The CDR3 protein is CASSVTGQNTEAFF. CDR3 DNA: TGTGCCAGCAGCGTAACGGGACAGAACACTGAAGCTTTCTTT. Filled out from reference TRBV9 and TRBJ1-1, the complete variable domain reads DSGVTQTPKHLITATGQRVTLRCSPRSGDLSVYWYQQSLDQGLQFLIQYYNGEERAKGNILERFSAQQFPDLHSELNLSSLELGDSALYFCASSVTGQNTEAFFGQGTRLTVV.

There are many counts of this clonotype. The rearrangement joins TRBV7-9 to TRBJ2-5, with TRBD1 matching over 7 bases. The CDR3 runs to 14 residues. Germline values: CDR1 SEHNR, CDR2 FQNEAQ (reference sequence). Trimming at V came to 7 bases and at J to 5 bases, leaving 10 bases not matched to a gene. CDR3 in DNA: TGTGCCAGCAATAGACAGGGAAGATCGGAGACCCAGTACTTC. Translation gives CASNRQGRSETQYF.

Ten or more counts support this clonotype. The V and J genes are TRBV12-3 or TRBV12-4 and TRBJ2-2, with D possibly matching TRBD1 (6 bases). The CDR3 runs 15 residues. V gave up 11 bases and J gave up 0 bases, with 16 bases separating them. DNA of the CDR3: TGTGCCGGGACCGGGGACACCGCGAACACCGGGGAGCTGTTTTTT. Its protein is CAGTGDTANTGELFF.

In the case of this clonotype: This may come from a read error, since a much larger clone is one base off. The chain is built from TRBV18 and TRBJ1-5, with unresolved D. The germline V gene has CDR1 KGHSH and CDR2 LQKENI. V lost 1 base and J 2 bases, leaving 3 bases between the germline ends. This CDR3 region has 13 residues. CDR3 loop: CASSPHGNQPQHF. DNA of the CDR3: TGTGCCAGCTCACCACATGGCAATCAGCCCCAGCATTTT.

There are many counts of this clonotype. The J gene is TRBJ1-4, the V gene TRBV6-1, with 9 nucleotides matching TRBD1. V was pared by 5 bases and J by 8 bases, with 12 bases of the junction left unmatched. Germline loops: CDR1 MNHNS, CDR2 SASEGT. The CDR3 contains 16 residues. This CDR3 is CASSSLPGTGREKLFF. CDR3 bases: TGTGCCAGCAGTTCACTCCCGGGGACAGGGCGCGAAAAACTGTTTTTT.

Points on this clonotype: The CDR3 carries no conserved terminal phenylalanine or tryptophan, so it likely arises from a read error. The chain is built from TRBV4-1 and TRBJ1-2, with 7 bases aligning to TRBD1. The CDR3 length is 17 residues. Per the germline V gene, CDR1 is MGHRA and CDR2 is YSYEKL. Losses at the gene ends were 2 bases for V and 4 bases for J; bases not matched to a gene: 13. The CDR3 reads CASSQLGEGARGYGYTL. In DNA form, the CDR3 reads TGCGCCAGCAGCCAACTCGGGGAGGGGGCCCGGGGCTATGGCTACACCCTC.

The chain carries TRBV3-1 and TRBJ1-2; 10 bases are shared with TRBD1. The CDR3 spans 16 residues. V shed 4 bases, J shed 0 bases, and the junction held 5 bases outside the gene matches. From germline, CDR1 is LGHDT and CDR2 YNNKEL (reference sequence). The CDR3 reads CASSPPGTGANYGYTF. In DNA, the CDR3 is TGTGCCAGCAGCCCCCCCGGGACAGGGGCTAACTATGGCTACACCTTC.